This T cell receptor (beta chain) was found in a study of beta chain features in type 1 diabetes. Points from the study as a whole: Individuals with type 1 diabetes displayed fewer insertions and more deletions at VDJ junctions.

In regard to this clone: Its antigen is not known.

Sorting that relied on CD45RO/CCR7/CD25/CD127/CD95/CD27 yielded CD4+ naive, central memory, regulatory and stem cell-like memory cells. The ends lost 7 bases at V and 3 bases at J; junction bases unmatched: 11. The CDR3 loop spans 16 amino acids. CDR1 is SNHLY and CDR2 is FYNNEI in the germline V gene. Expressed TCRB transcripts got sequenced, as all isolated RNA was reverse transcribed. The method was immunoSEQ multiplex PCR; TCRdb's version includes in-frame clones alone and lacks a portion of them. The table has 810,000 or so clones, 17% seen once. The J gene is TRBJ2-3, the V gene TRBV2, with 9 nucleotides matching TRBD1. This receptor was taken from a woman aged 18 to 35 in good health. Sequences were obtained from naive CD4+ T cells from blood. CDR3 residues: CASNGRDRDGTDTQYF. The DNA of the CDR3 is TGTGCCAGCAACGGACGGGACAGGGATGGAACAGATACGCAGTATTTT.